This T cell receptor beta chain emerged from a study of blood T cell repertoires in COVID-19. This CDR3 comprises 14 residues. Trimming took off 3 bases at V and 10 bases at J, with 19 bases between the two ends. Germline assignment: CDR1 GTSNPN and CDR2 SVGIG (reference sequence). Individuals aged about 18 to 89 years were recruited from roughly 23 US areas. Original processing methods: Scientists estimated how many nucleated cells there were by amplifying reference gene primers. Using immunoSEQ multiplex PCR, the repertoire was profiled, and TCRdb retains in-frame clones only, with some absent. V and J calls and clone size are as listed in that table; D and trimming were resolved from the DNA. The sample comprises a few hundred thousand clones, roughly nine tenths of which are singletons, and around 1.3% rests with the top ten.

The sequenced material came from PBMCs or T cells enriched from blood (not recorded which). The source of this sequence is a human donor in a cohort exposed to, infected with or recovered from COVID-19 (not recorded which). The donor label of this sample is uncertain. This sequence joins TRBV30 and TRBJ2-1, with D unclear. The CDR3 bases are TGTGCCTGGAGAGAACCCGACGGCTTCAGGGAGCAGTTCTTC. Its translation: CAWREPDGFREQFF.